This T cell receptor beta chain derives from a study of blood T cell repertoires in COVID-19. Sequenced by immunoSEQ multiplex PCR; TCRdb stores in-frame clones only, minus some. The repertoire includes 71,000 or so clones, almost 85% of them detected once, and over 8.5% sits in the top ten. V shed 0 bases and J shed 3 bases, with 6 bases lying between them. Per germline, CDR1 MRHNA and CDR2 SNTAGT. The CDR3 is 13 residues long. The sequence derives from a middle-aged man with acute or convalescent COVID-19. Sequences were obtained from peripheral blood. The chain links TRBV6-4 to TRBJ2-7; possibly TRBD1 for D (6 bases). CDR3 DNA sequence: TGTGCCAGCAGTGACTCAGGGGGCTACGAGCAGTACTTC. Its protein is CASSDSGGYEQYF.